The 6 T cell receptor beta chains below all came from one sample that was sequenced in a study of T cells after yellow fever vaccination. TCRdb re-called the 5' RACE reads through MiXCR, storing one row per CDR3 protein. Here the sample spans more than 250,000 distinct CDR3 sequences, around 7.3% being singletons. The sequencing here drew on PBMCs, taken about 49 days after the first yellow fever vaccination. These receptors came from a man between 18 and 35 years old who received the YFV17D yellow fever vaccine.

This clonotype was seen many times. The chain joins TRBV6-5 to TRBJ1-6; 8 bases fit TRBD1. V was clipped by 2 bases and J by 6 bases; unmatched bases: 15. This CDR3 region has 19 residues. Germline lookup yields CDR1 MNHEY and CDR2 SVGAGI. This CDR3 reads CASSYAIRTGWGGNSPLHF. CDR3 bases: TGTGCCAGCAGTTACGCTATTAGGACAGGGTGGGGGGGTAATTCACCCCTCCACTTT.

This clonotype was seen a handful of times. J is TRBJ1-5 and V is TRBV5-1, with D maybe TRBD1 (6 bases). Trimming stripped 2 bases from V and 4 bases from J, with 13 bases between. The CDR3 covers 15 residues. Germline CDR1 reads SGHRS; CDR2 reads YFSETQ. DNA for the CDR3: TGCGCCAGCAGCTTCTCTCCAGGGGTGAATCAGCCCCAGCATTTT. It specifies CASSFSPGVNQPQHF. The full variable domain, completed using reference TRBV5-1 and TRBJ1-5, is KAGVTQTPRYLIKTRGQQVTLSCSPISGHRSVSWYQQTPGQGLQFLFEYFSETQRNKGNFPGRFSGRQFSNSRSEMNVSTLELGDSALYLCASSFSPGVNQPQHFGDGTRLSIL.

This clonotype appeared a few times. The J gene is TRBJ1-6, the V gene TRBV10-2, with 8 bases identical to TRBD1. The CDR3 sequence is 15 residues long. Trimming took 11 bases from V and 2 from J; bases not matched to a gene: 8. In germline, CDR1 is WSHSY, CDR2 SAAADI. CDR3 region: CAGSTGAPYNSPLHF. The CDR3 coding sequence is TGCGCCGGATCGACAGGGGCGCCCTATAATTCACCCCTCCACTTT.

There are a few counts of this clonotype. The chain is built from TRBV30 and TRBJ2-2; D is possibly TRBD1 (6 bases). The CDR3 runs 14 residues. V lost 4 bases to trimming and J lost 7 bases, with 16 bases between them. Germline V CDR1 and CDR2: GTSNPN, SVGIG (reference sequence). This chain's CDR3 is CAWNGGSSIGELFF. Here the CDR3 DNA reads TGTGCCTGGAATGGGGGCTCAAGTATCGGGGAGCTGTTTTTT. The full variable domain, rest sourced from reference TRBV30 and TRBJ2-2, is SQTIHQWPATLVQPVGSPLSLECTVEGTSNPNLYWYRQAAGRGLQLLFYSVGIGQISSEVPQNLSASRPQDRQFILSSKKLLLSDSGFYLCAWNGGSSIGELFFGEGSRLTVL.

This sequence joins TRBV5-6 and TRBJ2-7, with D unresolved. The CDR3 runs 13 residues. Germline CDR1 is SGHDT and CDR2 is YYEEEE. V shed 0 bases and J shed 4 bases, with 8 bases lying between them. CDR3: CASSLGEQYEQYV. Here the CDR3 DNA reads TGTGCCAGCAGCTTGGGTGAACAGTACGAGCAGTACGTC.

The chain combines TRBV7-9 with TRBJ1-5; D call uncertain. The germline gives CDR1 SEHNR, CDR2 FQNEAQ (reference sequence). Trimming removed 4 bases from V and 0 bases from J, with 16 bases in between. The CDR3 contains 17 residues. The CDR3 sequence: CASSSGLLGLSNQPQHF. The CDR3 DNA is TGTGCCAGCAGCTCTGGGCTCCTAGGACTTAGCAATCAGCCCCAGCATTTT.